This is a list of T cell receptor beta chains from one sample in a study of CD8+CD57+ T cells in acquired aplastic anemia. TCRdb called the reads again in MiXCR, with one record for every CDR3 protein. The sample carries around 430,000 distinct CDR3 sequences, about a third recorded once. Sample: sorted CD4+, CD8+, or CD8+CD57+ T cells (not recorded which) from PBMCs. These TCRs come from a human donor with aplastic anemia. CDR3s include the opening cysteine and the closing phenylalanine or tryptophan. Fields, in order: clone size, D gene, J gene, V gene, CDR3 DNA, CDR3 protein. The D gene is left open where the match is weak. The size field is filled for only some rows; it gives once, few, many or a size class.

clone size: NA; D gene: NA; J gene: TRBJ1-2; V gene: TRBV6-1; CDR3 DNA: TGTGCCAGCAGTGAGATTGGGGGAGGGCAGGCCAACTATGGCTACACCTTC; CDR3 protein: CASSEIGGGQANYGYTF
clone size: NA; D gene: NA; J gene: TRBJ2-7; V gene: TRBV2; CDR3 DNA: TGTGCCAGCAGTGAAGGCACCGGTTGGGAGCAGTACTTC; CDR3 protein: CASSEGTGWEQYF
clone size: NA; D gene: TRBD1; J gene: TRBJ2-7; V gene: TRBV4-2; CDR3 DNA: TGTGCCAGCAGCCAAGGAAGTTCGGGACAGGAGGTTTACGAGCAGTACTTC; CDR3 protein: CASSQGSSGQEVYEQYF
clone size: NA; D gene: NA; J gene: TRBJ1-2; V gene: TRBV10-3; CDR3 DNA: TGTGCCATCAGTGAATTGGTGGATAGCTATGGCTACACCTTC; CDR3 protein: CAISELVDSYGYTF
clone size: few; D gene: TRBD1; J gene: TRBJ1-2; V gene: TRBV13; CDR3 DNA: TGTGCCAGCAGCTTACTGGGGGACAGGGCACATTATGGCTACACCTTC; CDR3 protein: CASSLLGDRAHYGYTF
clone size: many; D gene: NA; J gene: TRBJ2-5; V gene: TRBV2; CDR3 DNA: TGTGCCAGCAGGTCAAGCGGAGAGACCCAGTACTTC; CDR3 protein: CASRSSGETQYF
clone size: few; D gene: NA; J gene: TRBJ1-6; V gene: TRBV20-1; CDR3 DNA: TGCAGTGCCCGATGGAGGGGGGTTGGGGGCTCCTATAATTCACCCCTCCACTTT; CDR3 protein: CSARWRGVGGSYNSPLHF
clone size: NA; D gene: TRBD1; J gene: TRBJ1-1; V gene: TRBV27; CDR3 DNA: TGTGCCAGCAGTTTCGGAGGACAGGGGATCACTGAAGCTTTCTTT; CDR3 protein: CASSFGGQGITEAFF
clone size: NA; D gene: NA; J gene: TRBJ2-5; V gene: TRBV12-3/TRBV12-4; CDR3 DNA: TGTGCCAGCAGTTCTTACAGCAACCAAGAGACCCAGTACTTC; CDR3 protein: CASSSYSNQETQYF
clone size: NA; D gene: NA; J gene: TRBJ2-5; V gene: TRBV5-1; CDR3 DNA: TGCGCCAGCAGCTTGTCGGTTGGGTTATCTACTCAAGAGACCCAGTACTTC; CDR3 protein: CASSLSVGLSTQETQYF
clone size: NA; D gene: TRBD1; J gene: TRBJ1-1; V gene: TRBV9; CDR3 DNA: TGTGCCAGCAGCGTCCTGACAGGGGGCCCGGCCACTGAAGCTTTCTTT; CDR3 protein: CASSVLTGGPATEAFF
clone size: NA; D gene: NA; J gene: TRBJ2-3; V gene: TRBV29-1; CDR3 DNA: TGCAGCGTCGCTGCCGGGGGAGGCGCAGATACGCAGTATTTT; CDR3 protein: CSVAAGGGADTQYF
clone size: few; D gene: TRBD1; J gene: TRBJ1-2; V gene: TRBV2; CDR3 DNA: TGTGCCAGCAGTGAAGGACAGGGAGGGGACTATGGCTACACCTTC; CDR3 protein: CASSEGQGGDYGYTF
clone size: NA; D gene: NA; J gene: TRBJ2-3; V gene: TRBV6-2/TRBV6-3; CDR3 DNA: TGTGCCAGCAGTTACGAAACGGGCGGGGACACAGATACGCAGTATTTT; CDR3 protein: CASSYETGGDTDTQYF
clone size: NA; D gene: NA; J gene: TRBJ2-7; V gene: TRBV13; CDR3 DNA: TGTGCCAGCAGCTTGACGGGCTCCCGAACCTCCGAGCAGTACTTC; CDR3 protein: CASSLTGSRTSEQYF
clone size: NA; D gene: NA; J gene: TRBJ2-5; V gene: TRBV9; CDR3 DNA: TGTGCCAGCAGCCCCAACCCGGGGGAGACCCAGTACTTC; CDR3 protein: CASSPNPGETQYF
clone size: few; D gene: TRBD1; J gene: TRBJ1-4; V gene: TRBV4-1; CDR3 DNA: TGCGCCAGCAGCCAAGACAGAGACAGGGGGGAAAAACTGTTTTTT; CDR3 protein: CASSQDRDRGEKLFF
clone size: NA; D gene: NA; J gene: TRBJ2-6; V gene: TRBV7-3; CDR3 DNA: TGTGCCAGCAGCTTAGCAGCTGGGGGGGCCAACGTCCTGACTTTC; CDR3 protein: CASSLAAGGANVLTF
clone size: few; D gene: NA; J gene: TRBJ2-1; V gene: TRBV5-1; CDR3 DNA: TGCGCCAGCAGCTTTGCAGGGAATGAGCAGTTCTTC; CDR3 protein: CASSFAGNEQFF
clone size: NA; D gene: NA; J gene: TRBJ1-3; V gene: TRBV20-1; CDR3 DNA: TGCAGTGCTAGTAACAGCGGAAATATACTTGGGGGAAACACCATATATTTT; CDR3 protein: CSASNSGNILGGNTIYF
clone size: NA; D gene: TRBD2; J gene: TRBJ2-3; V gene: TRBV5-1; CDR3 DNA: TGCGCCAGCAGCAGGGTAGCGGGAGAGAACCCAGATACGCAGTATTTT; CDR3 protein: CASSRVAGENPDTQYF
clone size: NA; D gene: TRBD1; J gene: TRBJ2-7; V gene: TRBV2; CDR3 DNA: TGTGCCAGCAGTGGACAGGGCAACTACGAGCAGTACTTC; CDR3 protein: CASSGQGNYEQYF